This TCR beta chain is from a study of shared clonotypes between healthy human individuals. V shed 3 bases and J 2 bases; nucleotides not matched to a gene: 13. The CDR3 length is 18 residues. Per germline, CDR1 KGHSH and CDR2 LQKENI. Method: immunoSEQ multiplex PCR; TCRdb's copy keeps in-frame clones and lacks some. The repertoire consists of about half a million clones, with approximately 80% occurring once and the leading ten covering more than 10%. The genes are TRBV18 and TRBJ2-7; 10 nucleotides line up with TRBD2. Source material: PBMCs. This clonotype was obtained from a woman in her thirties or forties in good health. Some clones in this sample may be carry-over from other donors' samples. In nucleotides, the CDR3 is TGTGCCAGCTCACCGGGACTAGCGAACACGGGCTCCCCCTACGAGCAGTACTTC. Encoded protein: CASSPGLANTGSPYEQYF.